Below, 11 T cell receptor beta chains from the same sample are listed, as sequenced in a study of metastatic and nonmetastatic thyroid tumors (dated by TCRdb to 2018 to 2020). None of the patients had been given any treatment before thyroid surgery. The library was obtained by PCR. Instrument on record: Illumina HiSeq 4000. TCRdb handled the public reads itself, with Q25 trimming in fastp and clone calling in MiXCR, and kept productive beta chains. The sample table lists roughly 15,000 clones, roughly 12% of them with a count of one. Roughly 15% of the sample comes from the top ten. The sequencing sample was made of blood. These receptors came from a female donor with papillary thyroid cancer or a benign thyroid nodule (not recorded which). Some clones in this sample may be carry-over from other donors' samples.

This clone has at least ten counts. This specimen includes other DNA sequences encoding the same CDR3. This chain joins TRBV11-1 and TRBJ2-2, with 12 bases lining up with TRBD1. V shed 0 bases and J 8 bases; nucleotides not matched to a gene: 4. CDR1 SGHAT and CDR2 FQDESV come from the germline V gene (reference sequence). This CDR3 contains 16 residues. The CDR3 is CASSLAGQGAAGELFF. The CDR3, as DNA: TGTGCCAGCAGCTTAGCGGGACAGGGGGCCGCGGGGGAGCTGTTTTTT.

This clone was counted many times. The CDR3 here is CASSQTSGNTGELFF. The CDR3, as DNA: TGTGCCAGCAGCCAGACTAGCGGGAACACCGGGGAGCTGTTTTTT. This rearrangement joins TRBV7-2 to TRBJ2-2; 9 bases are a match to TRBD2. The CDR3 runs 15 residues. Losses at the gene ends were 5 bases for V and 1 base for J; bases not matched to a gene: 2. Germline CDR1 SGHTA, CDR2 FQGNSA. Full variable domain (outside the CDR3, taken from reference TRBV7-2 and TRBJ2-2): GAGVSQSPSNKVTEKGKDVELRCDPISGHTALYWYRQSLGQGLEFLIYFQGNSAPDKSGLPSDRFSAERTGGSVSTLTIQRTQQEDSAVYLCASSQTSGNTGELFFGEGSRLTVL.

This clone came up many times. The chain recombines TRBV7-9 with TRBJ1-1; TRBD1 might be the D (6 bases). The CDR3 has 14 residues. The germline V gene encodes CDR1 SEHNR and CDR2 FQNEAQ (reference sequence). Between the trimmed V and J ends, which lost 5 bases and 0 bases, there was a span of 10 bases. The CDR3 nucleotides read TGTGCCAGCAGCCTAGGACAGCTGAACACTGAAGCTTTCTTT. Its protein is CASSLGQLNTEAFF.

This clone was recorded many times. The V gene is TRBV19, the J gene TRBJ2-5; the D is unclear. V was cut by 1 base and J by 1 base, with 13 bases left in between. Germline V gene lookup returns CDR1 LNHDA and CDR2 SQIVND (reference sequence). The CDR3 consists of 16 residues. The CDR3, as DNA: TGTGCCAGTAGTATAGTCCCCGACTCGATCCAAGAGACCCAGTACTTC. Translated: CASSIVPDSIQETQYF.

This clone was seen repeatedly, ten times or more. The genes are TRBV5-6 and TRBJ2-7; tentatively, D is TRBD1 (5 bases). V shed 0 bases and J shed 3 bases, with 10 bases lying between them. Germline CDR1 is SGHDT and CDR2 is YYEEEE. CDR3 size: 14 residues. This CDR3 is CASSLVRQHYEQYF. CDR3 DNA: TGTGCCAGCAGCTTGGTGCGACAGCACTACGAGCAGTACTTC.

At least ten counts were recorded for this clone. The chain couples TRBV30 to TRBJ2-7; 11 bases agree with TRBD2. The CDR3 contains 15 residues. Germline V CDR1 and CDR2: GTSNPN, SVGIG (reference sequence). After removal of 3 bases from V and 3 bases from J, the junction contained 7 bases not matched to a gene. The CDR3 bases are TGTGCCTGGAGGTCTACTAGCGGGAGCGGCTACGAGCAGTACTTC. Translating it yields CAWRSTSGSGYEQYF. The whole variable domain, filled in from reference TRBV30 and TRBJ2-7, reads SQTIHQWPATLVQPVGSPLSLECTVEGTSNPNLYWYRQAAGRGLQLLFYSVGIGQISSEVPQNLSASRPQDRQFILSSKKLLLSDSGFYLCAWRSTSGSGYEQYFGPGTRLTVT.

This clone was seen a few times. The V gene is TRBV12-3 or TRBV12-4, the J gene TRBJ1-4; D gene uncertain. The V and J ends lost 7 bases and 7 bases respectively, with 13 bases between them. The CDR3 contains 13 residues. The CDR3 coding sequence is TGTGCCAGCATCTACCTGGAGGTTGAAAAACTGTTTTTT. As protein: CASIYLEVEKLFF.

DNA for the CDR3: TGTGCCAGCAGCTTAGATGTCCTGGGACAGGGGCTCGATACGCAGTATTTT. As protein: CASSLDVLGQGLDTQYF. The genes are TRBV11-2 and TRBJ2-3, with 10 bases that match TRBD1. CDR1 and CDR2 from the germline V gene are SGHAT and FQNNGV. The CDR3 runs to 17 residues. V was clipped by 0 bases and J by 6 bases; unmatched bases: 9.

At least ten counts were recorded for this clone. The chain carries TRBV19 and TRBJ1-6, with 7 bases fitting TRBD1. Per the germline V gene, CDR1 is LNHDA and CDR2 is SQIVND (reference sequence). The J segment lost 7 bases and the V segment lost 4 bases, leaving 10 bases of the junction unmatched. CDR3 length: 16 amino acids. The CDR3 reads CASSSPGTVRNSPLHF. As DNA, the CDR3 is TGTGCCAGTAGTAGTCCCGGGACAGTAAGGAATTCACCCCTCCACTTT.

This clone was counted only a few times. V gene TRBV10-2 combines with J gene TRBJ2-2, with D unresolved. In germline, CDR1 is WSHSY, CDR2 SAAADI. The CDR3 length is 13 residues. Deletions cut 5 bases from V and 3 bases from J, with 7 bases between. CDR3 protein: CASSPQYTGELFF. The CDR3 region has the DNA TGCGCCAGCAGTCCCCAGTACACCGGGGAGCTGTTTTTT.

This clone was seen only a few times. No DNA is shown, since the ends of the CDR3 on it are uncertain; the CDR3 is the one TCRdb lists. The genes are TRBV27 and TRBJ2-2. Germline CDR1 and CDR2: MNHEY and SMNVEV (reference sequence). The CDR3 sequence runs 13 residues, both termini included. CDR3 protein: CASSSSNTGELFF.